This TCR beta chain was observed in a study of OX40 agonist ivuxolimab in advanced cancers. Overall study: Dose-escalation patients suffered from hepatocellular carcinoma, melanoma, renal cell or head and neck cancer.

As for this clone: Its antigen is unknown.

Here immunoSEQ multiplex PCR was the method, and the copy in TCRdb shows in-frame clones only, minus some. The sample records around 57,000 clones, less than 85% being singletons. The study, taken as a whole, reports: Among patients with partial responses at 0.1-3.0 mg/kg, clonal expansion was among the lowest.

The sequences come from CD4+ or CD8+ T cells sorted from blood, collected in a trial of the OX40 agonist ivuxolimab. This TCR was sampled from an adult with an advanced solid tumor such as melanoma, head and neck, liver or kidney cancer.

CDR3 DNA sequence: TGTGCCAGCAGCTCTGACAGGGAAGTGACCCAGTACTTC. This gives the protein CASSSDREVTQYF. The chain uses TRBV11-3 and TRBJ2-5, with 7 bases lining up with TRBD1. Germline values: CDR1 SGHNT, CDR2 YENEEA. CDR3 size: 13 residues. Trimming cost V 4 bases and J 7 bases; bases outside gene matches: 6.